The 26 T cell receptor beta chains below were found in one sample sequenced in a study of a mutant IDH1 vaccine in newly diagnosed glioma. Sequencing was performed with immunoSEQ multiplex PCR; in TCRdb, only in-frame clones are kept and a portion is missing. The data hold under 35,000 clones, with 80% to 90% observed a single time. Specified time point: baseline, week 1 (first vaccination visit). Treatment noted: pre-vaccination baseline after standard-of-care therapy. The sample in question was PBMCs, obtained from a glioma patient treated with radiotherapy, temozolomide or both. Receptors originate from a woman aged 40 to 50 with glioma.

This clone was observed a few times. The V gene is TRBV5-1, the J gene TRBJ1-1, with D maybe TRBD1 (6 bases). The CDR3 sequence is 15 residues long. Germline CDR1 reads SGHRS; CDR2 reads YFSETQ. The V and J ends lost 4 bases and 1 base respectively, with 14 bases between them. CDR3 sequence reads: CASSPLQGANTEAFF. The CDR3, as DNA: TGCGCCAGCAGCCCCTTACAGGGCGCGAACACTGAAGCTTTCTTT.

The chain's CDR3 is CASKVFTGDGYTF. The DNA for the CDR3 is TGTGCCAGCAAGGTCTTTACAGGGGATGGCTACACCTTC. The J gene is TRBJ1-2, the V gene TRBV2, with TRBD1 identical over 7 bases. Looked up from germline, CDR1 is SNHLY and CDR2 is FYNNEI. V shed 7 bases, J shed 6 bases, and the junction held 8 bases outside the gene matches. The CDR3 is 13 amino acids.

The V gene is TRBV19, the J gene TRBJ1-5, with TRBD1 identical over 8 bases. Germline V gives CDR1 LNHDA, CDR2 SQIVND (reference sequence). V gave up 7 bases and J gave up 4 bases; unmatched junction bases: 9. CDR3 length: 15 residues. This chain's CDR3 is CASTRTGWVNQPQHF. The DNA of the CDR3 is TGTGCCAGTACCCGGACAGGGTGGGTTAATCAGCCCCAGCATTTT.

This chain links TRBV15 with TRBJ1-5; D is ambiguous. The CDR3 spans 16 residues. With 0 bases removed from V and 2 bases from J, the gap between germline ends came to 11 bases. Germline V CDR1 and CDR2: LNHNV, YYDKDF (reference sequence). CDR3 residues: CATSRERGRGNQPQHF. The CDR3 nucleotides read TGTGCCACCAGCAGAGAGAGAGGACGGGGCAATCAGCCCCAGCATTTT.

The genes are TRBV11-1 and TRBJ2-2; TRBD1 matches 10 bases. The V and J ends lost 5 bases and 4 bases, in that order; junction bases with no gene match: 7. Per germline, CDR1 SGHAT and CDR2 FQDESV (reference sequence). There are 16 residues in the CDR3. The CDR3 is CASSAGQGVSTGELFF. The CDR3 bases are TGTGCCAGCAGCGCAGGACAGGGGGTGAGCACCGGGGAGCTGTTTTTT.

This chain connects TRBV10-3 to TRBJ2-1; D could derive from TRBD1 or TRBD2 (5 bases each). This CDR3 comprises 14 residues. Germline V CDR1 and CDR2: ENHRY, SYGVKD. V was cut by 6 bases and J by 5 bases, with 14 bases left in between. The CDR3 region has the DNA TGTGCCATCAGGGGCAGGGACCCCCACAATGAGCAGTTCTTC. Translated, it gives CAIRGRDPHNEQFF.

The V gene is TRBV10-2, the J gene TRBJ1-2; no reliable D call. This CDR3 is 14 amino acids long. Germline V gene data show CDR1 as WSHSY and CDR2 as SAAADI. Between the trimmed V and J ends, which lost 0 bases and 9 bases, there was a span of 14 bases. CDR3: CASSESYAALRYTF. Written as DNA, the CDR3 is TGCGCCAGCAGTGAGTCGTACGCAGCCCTTCGCTACACCTTC.

The chain recombines TRBV5-1 with TRBJ2-4; 8 nucleotides line up with TRBD1. V dropped 3 bases and J dropped 2; count of bases not matched to a gene: 10. CDR3 length: 17 amino acids. Germline V gene lookup returns CDR1 SGHRS and CDR2 YFSETQ. DNA of the CDR3: TGCGCCAGCAGCTCCCGGCTAGGACAGGGTTCCAAAAACATTCAGTACTTC. This translates into CASSSRLGQGSKNIQYF.

The chain links TRBV5-6 to TRBJ2-5; weak D call: TRBD2 (5 bases). Between the trimmed V and J ends, which lost 6 bases and 0 bases, there was a span of 15 bases. Germline values: CDR1 SGHDT, CDR2 YYEEEE. The CDR3 consists of 15 residues. The CDR3 here is CASILGLANQETQYF. In DNA, the CDR3 is TGTGCCAGCATCCTCGGGCTAGCAAACCAAGAGACCCAGTACTTC.

CDR3 sequence (DNA): TGTGCCAGCACCTACATCGGGGGACAGGGAAATGAAAAACTGTTTTTT. Its translation: CASTYIGGQGNEKLFF. V and J are TRBV25-1 and TRBJ1-4, with TRBD1 matching 9 bases. The V gene's germline CDR1 is MGHDK and CDR2 SYGVNS. Trimming took 7 bases from V and 5 from J; bases not matched to a gene: 11. CDR3 size: 16 residues.

The CDR3: CASSTGGPDTQYF. The CDR3 DNA reads as TGTGCCAGCTCGACGGGAGGGCCAGATACGCAGTATTTT. The chain is built from TRBV6-6 and TRBJ2-3; 8 bases match TRBD2. From germline, CDR1 is MNHNY and CDR2 SVGAGI (reference sequence). The CDR3 extends over 13 amino acids. V dropped 8 bases and J dropped 4; count of bases not matched to a gene: 5.

The rearrangement links TRBV30 to TRBJ2-5; 12 nucleotides align to TRBD2. Germline V lookup: CDR1 GTSNPN, CDR2 SVGIG (reference sequence). CDR3 length equals 16 residues. The trim removed 2 bases at V and 4 bases at J, leaving 8 bases unmatched. CDR3 sequence reads: CAWSPSGRALRETQYF. CDR3 nucleotides: TGTGCCTGGAGTCCTAGCGGGAGGGCCCTCCGAGAGACCCAGTACTTC.

The J gene is TRBJ2-7, the V gene TRBV27; 12 bases agree with TRBD2. The CDR3 is made up of 15 amino acids. Unmatched junction bases numbered 4, after V lost 5 bases and J lost 2 bases. Germline assignment: CDR1 MNHEY and CDR2 SMNVEV (reference sequence). The CDR3 DNA is TGTGCCAGCAGTCCACTAGCGGGAGGAACCTACGAGCAGTACTTC. Its translation is CASSPLAGGTYEQYF.

The chain couples TRBV7-2 to TRBJ2-4, with D tentatively TRBD1 (5 bases). V was pared by 5 bases and J by 6 bases, with 14 bases between. This CDR3 spans 14 amino acids. Germline loops: CDR1 SGHTA, CDR2 FQGNSA. For the CDR3, the DNA is TGTGCCAGCAGCCCCGATAATGGGGCAAACATTCAGTACTTC. Its translation is CASSPDNGANIQYF.

This clone was detected only once. A junction boundary mismatches the germline segment, possibly from a read error. The V and J genes are TRBV6-1 and TRBJ2-2; D remains unclear. The CDR3 covers 13 residues. Per the germline V gene, CDR1 is MNHNS and CDR2 is SASEGT. CDR3 amino acids: CASIELYTGELFF. The CDR3 DNA follows: TGTGCCAGCATTGAACTTTACACCGGGGAGCTGTTTTTT.

The chain's CDR3 is CASSPRQGVLEKLFF. DNA for the CDR3: TGTGCCAGCAGTCCACGACAGGGGGTTCTTGAAAAACTGTTTTTT. V usage is TRBV6-6 and J usage is TRBJ1-4; 9 bases fit TRBD1. This CDR3 is 15 amino acids long. Germline V gene lookup returns CDR1 MNHNY and CDR2 SVGAGI (reference sequence). Trimming removed 5 bases from V and 7 bases from J; junction bases left unmatched: 8.

The gene calls are TRBV9 and TRBJ1-4, with D possibly TRBD1 on 6 matching bases. V gave up 4 bases and J gave up 3 bases, with 22 bases separating them. This CDR3 contains 18 residues. From germline, CDR1 is SGDLS and CDR2 YYNGEE. This chain's CDR3 is CASSPGTTGHASNEKLFF. The CDR3 nucleotides read TGTGCCAGCAGCCCCGGGACGACAGGCCACGCGTCTAATGAAAAACTGTTTTTT.

The chain recombines TRBV15 with TRBJ2-2; D could derive from TRBD1 or TRBD2 (5 bases each). The CDR3 contains 14 residues. The germline CDR1 and CDR2 sequences are LNHNV and YYDKDF (reference sequence). Trimming stripped 6 bases from V and 2 bases from J, with 10 bases between. In DNA form, the CDR3 reads TGTGCCACCAGTCCGGGGCCTAACACCGGGGAGCTGTTTTTT. Protein product: CATSPGPNTGELFF. Looking up the rest from reference TRBV15 and TRBJ2-2 gives the full variable domain: DAMVIQNPRYQVTQFGKPVTLSCSQTLNHNVMYWYQQKSSQAPKLLFHYYDKDFNNEADTPDNFQSRRPNTSFCFLDIRSPGLGDTAMYLCATSPGPNTGELFFGEGSRLTVL.

The chain carries TRBV7-2 and TRBJ1-5; TRBD1 aligns across 7 bases. This CDR3 is built from 15 residues. J was trimmed by 2 bases and V by 4 bases; bases with no gene match: 5. The germline V gene encodes CDR1 SGHTA and CDR2 FQGNSA. The CDR3 loop reads CASSSRQGGNQPQHF. CDR3 DNA: TGTGCCAGCAGCTCCCGACAGGGAGGCAATCAGCCCCAGCATTTT.

The CDR3 here is CSVSGGLVSSYEQYF. CDR3 DNA sequence: TGCAGCGTCTCGGGAGGACTGGTGAGCTCCTACGAGCAGTACTTC. The chain recombines TRBV29-1 with TRBJ2-7, with 7 bases that match TRBD2. Germline lookup yields CDR1 SQVTM and CDR2 ANQGSEA. There are 15 residues in the CDR3. Trimming cost V 6 bases and J 0 bases; bases outside gene matches: 11.

The chain is built from TRBV6-1 and TRBJ2-3; 9 bases are shared with TRBD1. The CDR3 has 13 residues. V dropped 11 bases and J dropped 7; count of bases not matched to a gene: 10. Germline assignment: CDR1 MNHNS and CDR2 SASEGT. The CDR3 sequence is CAHAGQGGNTQYF. CDR3 coding DNA: TGTGCCCACGCGGGACAGGGCGGGAATACGCAGTATTTT.

The rearrangement uses TRBV21-1 and TRBJ2-7; TRBD1 reflects the table's D call only, with no check against the DNA. TRBV21-1 is a known pseudogene. The CDR3 runs 14 residues. This CDR3 is CASIEIKQGCEQYF. The CDR3 nucleotides read TGTGCCAGCATAGAGATCAAACAGGGTTGCGAGCAGTACTTC.

The chain combines TRBV7-2 with TRBJ2-7, with 13 bases fitting TRBD2. The CDR3 extends over 19 amino acids. Germline lookup yields CDR1 SGHTA and CDR2 FQGNSA. The V segment lost 1 base and the J segment 2 bases; nucleotides outside the gene matches: 11. The CDR3 region has the DNA TGTGCCAGCAGCTTAGAGACTTGGACTAGCGGGAGAACCGCCTACGAGCAGTACTTC. Amino acid sequence: CASSLETWTSGRTAYEQYF. Full variable domain (outside the CDR3, taken from reference TRBV7-2 and TRBJ2-7): GAGVSQSPSNKVTEKGKDVELRCDPISGHTALYWYRQSLGQGLEFLIYFQGNSAPDKSGLPSDRFSAERTGGSVSTLTIQRTQQEDSAVYLCASSLETWTSGRTAYEQYFGPGTRLTVT.

The chain joins TRBV7-9 to TRBJ2-2; unclear D gene. This CDR3 contains 14 residues. Trimming pared 7 bases from V and 6 bases from J, leaving 15 bases between. Germline CDR1 and CDR2: SEHNR and FQNEAQ (reference sequence). The CDR3 sequence is CASTTSGRSGELFF. Here the CDR3 DNA reads TGTGCCAGCACCACCTCGGGTAGATCCGGGGAGCTGTTTTTT.

DNA for the CDR3: TGTGCCAGCAGTTACTTTTCTAGCGGGGCCCAAGAGACCCAGTACTTC. Amino acid sequence: CASSYFSSGAQETQYF. The chain links TRBV6-5 to TRBJ2-5, with TRBD2 matching over 9 bases. This CDR3 comprises 16 residues. V shed 1 base and J 1 base; nucleotides not matched to a gene: 4. Per germline, CDR1 MNHEY and CDR2 SVGAGI.

The chain combines TRBV5-1 with TRBJ2-7; D call uncertain. This CDR3 has 15 residues. V was clipped by 0 bases and J by 6 bases, with 16 bases between them. CDR1 and CDR2 from the germline V gene are SGHRS and YFSETQ. CDR3 nucleotide sequence: TGCGCCAGCAGCTTGGCCGAAGACTCCCACCTCGAGCAGTACTTC. Protein sequence: CASSLAEDSHLEQYF.